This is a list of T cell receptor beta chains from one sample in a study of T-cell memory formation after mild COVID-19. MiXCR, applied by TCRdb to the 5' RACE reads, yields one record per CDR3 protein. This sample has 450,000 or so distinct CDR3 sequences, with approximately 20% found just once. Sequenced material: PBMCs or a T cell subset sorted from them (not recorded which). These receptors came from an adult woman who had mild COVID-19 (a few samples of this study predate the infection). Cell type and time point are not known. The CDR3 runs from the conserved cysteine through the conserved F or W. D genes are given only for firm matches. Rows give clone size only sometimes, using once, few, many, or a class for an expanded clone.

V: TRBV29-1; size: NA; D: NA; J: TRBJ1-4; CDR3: CSIRGAVATNEKLFF; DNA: TGCAGCATCCGGGGGGCGGTCGCAACTAATGAAAAACTGTTTTTT
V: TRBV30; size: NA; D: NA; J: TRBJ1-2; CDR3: CAWRQGGYGYTF; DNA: TGTGCCTGGAGACAGGGAGGCTATGGCTACACCTTC
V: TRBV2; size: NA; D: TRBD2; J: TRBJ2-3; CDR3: CASRDILAGSTDTQYF; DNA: TGTGCCAGCAGGGATATACTAGCGGGGAGCACAGATACGCAGTATTTT
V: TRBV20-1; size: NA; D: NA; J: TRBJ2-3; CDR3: CSVGQGRTDTQYF; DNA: TGCAGTGTTGGTCAGGGGCGCACAGATACGCAGTATTTT
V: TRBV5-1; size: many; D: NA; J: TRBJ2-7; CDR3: CASSPGNYEQYF; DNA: TGCGCCAGCAGCCCCGGGAACTACGAGCAGTACTTC
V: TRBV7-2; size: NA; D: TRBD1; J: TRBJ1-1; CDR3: CASSRGTGGNTEAFF; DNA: TGTGCCAGCAGCAGGGGGACAGGGGGGAACACTGAAGCTTTCTTT
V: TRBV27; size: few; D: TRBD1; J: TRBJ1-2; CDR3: CASSKGTGVPNYGYTF; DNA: TGTGCCAGCAGTAAAGGGACAGGCGTGCCTAACTATGGCTACACCTTC
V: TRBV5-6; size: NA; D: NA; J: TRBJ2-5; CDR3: CASSLRSQAQYF; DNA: TGTGCCAGCAGCTTGAGGTCCCAAGCCCAGTACTTC
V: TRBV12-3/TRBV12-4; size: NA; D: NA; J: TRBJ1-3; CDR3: CASRDADSGNTIYF; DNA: TGTGCCAGCCGGGACGCAGACTCTGGAAACACCATATATTTT
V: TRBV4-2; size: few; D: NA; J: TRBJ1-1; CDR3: CASSPGQSGTEAFF; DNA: TGTGCCAGCAGCCCTGGACAGTCGGGCACTGAAGCTTTCTTT
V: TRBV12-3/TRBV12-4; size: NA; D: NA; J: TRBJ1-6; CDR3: CASSPGRHSPLHF; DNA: TGTGCCAGCAGCCCGGGACGACACTCACCCCTCCACTTT
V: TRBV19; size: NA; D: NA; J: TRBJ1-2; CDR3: CASSMTVLGYTF; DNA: TGTGCCAGTAGTATGACGGTTCTGGGCTACACCTTC
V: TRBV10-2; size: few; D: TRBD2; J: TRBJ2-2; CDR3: CASRAGLAANTGELFF; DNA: TGCGCCAGCAGGGCTGGGCTAGCGGCGAACACCGGGGAGCTGTTTTTT
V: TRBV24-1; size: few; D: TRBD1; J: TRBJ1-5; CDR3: CATSDPGTGGAGNQPQHF; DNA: TGTGCCACCAGTGACCCCGGGACAGGGGGCGCGGGCAATCAGCCCCAGCATTTT
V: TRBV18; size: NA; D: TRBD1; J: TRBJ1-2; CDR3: CASSQETGDYGYTF; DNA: TGTGCCAGCTCACAGGAAACAGGGGACTATGGCTACACCTTC
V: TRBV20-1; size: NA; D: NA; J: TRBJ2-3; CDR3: CSAREIQAGPYTDTQYF; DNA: TGCAGTGCTAGGGAAATACAGGCGGGGCCTTACACAGATACGCAGTATTTT
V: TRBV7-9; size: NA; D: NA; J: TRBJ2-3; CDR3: CASSFGIGSTDTQYF; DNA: TGTGCCAGCAGCTTTGGTATTGGAAGCACAGATACGCAGTATTTT
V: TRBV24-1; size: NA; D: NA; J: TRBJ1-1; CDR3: CATSAGRGTEAFF; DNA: TGTGCCACCAGTGCAGGGCGGGGCACTGAAGCTTTCTTT
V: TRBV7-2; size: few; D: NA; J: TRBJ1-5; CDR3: CASSLGGQTNQPQHF; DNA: TGTGCCAGCAGCTTAGGGGGTCAGACCAATCAGCCCCAGCATTTT
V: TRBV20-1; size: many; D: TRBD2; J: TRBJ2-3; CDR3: CSARTPGTSGSTDTQYF; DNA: TGCAGTGCTAGAACCCCCGGGACTAGCGGGAGTACCGATACGCAGTATTTT
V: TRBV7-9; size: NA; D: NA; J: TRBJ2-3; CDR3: CASSPRDKVTDTQYF; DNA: TGTGCCAGCAGTCCCAGGGATAAGGTCACAGATACGCAGTATTTT
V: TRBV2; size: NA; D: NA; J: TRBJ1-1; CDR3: CASGGGGNTEAFF; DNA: TGTGCCAGCGGCGGGGGGGGGAACACTGAAGCTTTCTTT
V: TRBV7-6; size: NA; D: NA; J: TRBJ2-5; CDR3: CASSANTGLQETQYF; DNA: TGTGCCAGCAGCGCGAACACAGGGCTCCAAGAGACCCAGTACTTC
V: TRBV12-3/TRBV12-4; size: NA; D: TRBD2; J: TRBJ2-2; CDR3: CASSFTSGRWNTGELFF; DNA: TGTGCCAGCAGTTTTACTAGCGGGAGATGGAACACCGGGGAGCTGTTTTTT
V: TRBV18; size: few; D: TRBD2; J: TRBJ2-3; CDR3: CASSISSGVLTDTQYF; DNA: TGTGCCAGCTCAATTTCTAGCGGGGTTCTCACAGATACGCAGTATTTT
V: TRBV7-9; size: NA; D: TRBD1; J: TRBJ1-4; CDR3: CASSEQDRGNEKLFF; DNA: TGTGCCAGCAGCGAACAGGACAGGGGAAATGAAAAACTGTTTTTT
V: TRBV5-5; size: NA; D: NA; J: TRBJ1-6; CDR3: CASSSGFSSPLHF; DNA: TGTGCCAGCAGCTCAGGTTTCTCCTCACCCCTCCACTTT
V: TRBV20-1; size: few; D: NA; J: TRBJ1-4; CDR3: CSGVATNEKLFF; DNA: TGCAGTGGGGTTGCAACTAATGAAAAACTGTTTTTT
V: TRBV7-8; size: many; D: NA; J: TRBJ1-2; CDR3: CASSPGLSYGYTF; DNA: TGTGCCAGCAGCCCGGGACTGAGCTATGGCTACACCTTC
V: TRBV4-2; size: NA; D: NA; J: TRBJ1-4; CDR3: CASSQDREEKLFF; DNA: TGTGCCAGCAGCCAAGATCGGGAGGAAAAACTGTTTTTT
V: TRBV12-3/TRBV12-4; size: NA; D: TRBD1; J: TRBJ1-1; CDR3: CASRARDRDTEAFF; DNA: TGTGCCAGCAGAGCCCGGGACAGGGACACTGAAGCTTTCTTT
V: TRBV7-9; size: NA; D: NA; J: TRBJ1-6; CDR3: CASSGGDYNSPLHF; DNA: TGTGCCAGCTCGGGGGGGGATTATAATTCACCCCTCCACTTT
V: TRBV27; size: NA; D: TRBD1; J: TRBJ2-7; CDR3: CASSRPGQGVEEQYF; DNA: TGTGCCAGCAGTAGACCGGGACAGGGGGTAGAAGAGCAGTACTTC
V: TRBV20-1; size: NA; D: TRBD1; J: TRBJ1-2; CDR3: CSATTGGGGYTF; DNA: TGCAGTGCCACTACAGGGGGTGGAGGCTACACCTTC
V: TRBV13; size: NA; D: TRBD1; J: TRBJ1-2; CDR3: CASSLVPRGRGYTF; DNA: TGTGCCAGCAGCTTAGTGCCCAGGGGGCGAGGCTACACCTTC
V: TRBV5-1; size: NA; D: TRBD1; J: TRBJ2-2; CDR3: CASGSRQGGNTGELFF; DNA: TGCGCCAGCGGCTCCAGACAGGGGGGTAACACCGGGGAGCTGTTTTTT
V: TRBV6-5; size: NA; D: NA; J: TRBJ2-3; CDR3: CASSGQNTDTQYF; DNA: TGTGCCAGCAGCGGACAGAATACAGATACGCAGTATTTT
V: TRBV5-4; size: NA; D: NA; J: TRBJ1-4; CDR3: CASSLRQVHNEKLFF; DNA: TGTGCCAGCAGCCTCAGGCAGGTCCATAATGAAAAACTGTTTTTT
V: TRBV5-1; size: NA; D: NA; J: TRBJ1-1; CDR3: CASSLGVVGTEAFF; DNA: TGCGCCAGCAGCTTAGGCGTGGTAGGAACTGAAGCTTTCTTT
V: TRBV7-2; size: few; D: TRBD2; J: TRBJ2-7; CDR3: CASSGLADRYEQYF; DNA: TGTGCCAGCAGCGGACTAGCGGACCGCTACGAGCAGTACTTC
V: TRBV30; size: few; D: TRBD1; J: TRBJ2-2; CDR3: CAGDRAGELFF; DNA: TGTGCCGGGGACAGGGCCGGGGAGCTGTTTTTT
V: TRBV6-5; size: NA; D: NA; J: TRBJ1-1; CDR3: CASSYRGVTEAFF; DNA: TGTGCCAGCAGTTACAGGGGGGTCACTGAAGCTTTCTTT
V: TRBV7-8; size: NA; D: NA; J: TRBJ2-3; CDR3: CASSLSSDGREDTQYF; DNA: TGTGCCAGCAGCTTATCCTCGGACGGACGTGAAGATACGCAGTATTTT
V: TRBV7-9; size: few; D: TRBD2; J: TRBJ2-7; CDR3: CASSEGLAYPYEQYF; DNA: TGTGCCAGCAGCGAGGGACTAGCGTACCCCTACGAGCAGTACTTC
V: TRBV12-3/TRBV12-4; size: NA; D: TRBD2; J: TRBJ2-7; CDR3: CASSSTAGEQYF; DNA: TGTGCCAGCAGTTCCACAGCGGGGGAGCAGTACTTC
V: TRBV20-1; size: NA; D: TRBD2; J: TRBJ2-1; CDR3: CSARAVVAGTYNEQFF; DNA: TGCAGTGCTAGAGCGGTGGTAGCGGGAACCTACAATGAGCAGTTCTTC
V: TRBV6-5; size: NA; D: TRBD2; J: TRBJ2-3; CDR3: CASSQLAGIATDTQYF; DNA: TGTGCCAGCAGTCAACTAGCGGGAATAGCCACAGATACGCAGTATTTT
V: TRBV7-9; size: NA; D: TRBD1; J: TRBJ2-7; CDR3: CASSADRGLYEQYF; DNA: TGTGCCAGCAGCGCGGACAGGGGGCTCTACGAGCAGTACTTC
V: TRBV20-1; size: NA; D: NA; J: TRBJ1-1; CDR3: CSAGPGTEAFF; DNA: TGCAGTGCTGGCCCAGGCACTGAAGCTTTCTTT
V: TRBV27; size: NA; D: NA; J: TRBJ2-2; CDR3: CASGPGQNTGELFF; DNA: TGTGCCAGCGGTCCGGGACAGAACACCGGGGAGCTGTTTTTT
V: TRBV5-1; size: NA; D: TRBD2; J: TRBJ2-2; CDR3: CASSLSGGLTGELFF; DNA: TGCGCCAGCAGCTTAAGCGGGGGCCTCACCGGGGAGCTGTTTTTT